The entry below describes one T cell receptor (beta chain). In the original processing: How many nucleated cells were present was estimated from reference gene primer amplification. Using immunoSEQ multiplex PCR, the repertoire was profiled, and TCRdb retains in-frame clones only, with some absent. V, J and clone size are those of that table, while D and trimming were read from the DNA. In the table there are about 130,000 clones, approximately 70% of which are singletons. This CDR3 contains 13 residues. In germline, CDR1 is MNHEY, CDR2 SVGAGI. V was trimmed by 6 bases and J by 4 bases, leaving 12 bases between them. The entry originates in a study of blood T cell repertoires in COVID-19. Overall study: Acute-phase and convalescent COVID-19 samples originated in the United States, Italy and Spain. T cells, B-cell-depleted T cells, or PBMCs provided the cDNA or gDNA that served as material.

The origin of this receptor is a woman in her seventies with acute or convalescent COVID-19. The sequencing input was peripheral blood. The chain employs TRBV6-5 and TRBJ1-2, with a possible D match to TRBD1 (5 bases). The chain's CDR3 is CASSPDSVYGYTF. The CDR3 coding sequence is TGTGCCAGCAGCCCCGACAGCGTCTATGGCTACACCTTC.